This T cell receptor beta chain was documented in a study of CD8 T cells in Susac syndrome. V lost 5 bases to trimming and J lost 2 bases; unmatched junction nucleotides: 9. CDR1 is SGHTA, CDR2 FQGNSA, per germline. This CDR3 has 16 residues. An input of roughly 0.5 to 1 ug of RNA was subjected to reverse transcription using random hexamers. TCRdb analysed the immunoSEQ multiplex PCR reads with MiXCR anew, one entry per CDR3 protein. The top ten clones hold around 0.093% of a sample with 150,000 or so distinct CDR3 sequences, roughly 95% of them seen once. This rearrangement joins TRBV7-2 to TRBJ2-7, with TRBD1 matching 10 bases. The sample was CD4+ T cells from PBMCs. The receptor was isolated from a human donor with multiple sclerosis. The chain's CDR3 is CASSPSGTGATYEQYF. Here the CDR3 DNA reads TGTGCCAGCAGCCCCTCCGGGACAGGGGCCACCTACGAGCAGTACTTC.